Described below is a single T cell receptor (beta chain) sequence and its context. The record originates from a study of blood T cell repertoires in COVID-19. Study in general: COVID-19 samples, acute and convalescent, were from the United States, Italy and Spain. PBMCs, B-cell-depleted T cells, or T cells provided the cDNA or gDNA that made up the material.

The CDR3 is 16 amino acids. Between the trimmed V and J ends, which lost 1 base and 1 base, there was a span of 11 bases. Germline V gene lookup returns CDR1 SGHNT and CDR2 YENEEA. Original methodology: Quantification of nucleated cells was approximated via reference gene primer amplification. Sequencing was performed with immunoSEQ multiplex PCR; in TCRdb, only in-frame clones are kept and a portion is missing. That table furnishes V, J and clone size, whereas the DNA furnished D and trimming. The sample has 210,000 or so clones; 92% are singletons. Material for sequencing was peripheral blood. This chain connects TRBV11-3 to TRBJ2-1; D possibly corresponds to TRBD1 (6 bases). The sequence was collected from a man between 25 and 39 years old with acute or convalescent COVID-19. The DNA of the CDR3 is TGTGCCAGCAGCTTAGGGGTCAGGGGTTCCTACAATGAGCAGTTCTTC. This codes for CASSLGVRGSYNEQFF.